This T cell receptor beta chain was retrieved from a study of cytomegalovirus exposure and HLA in healthy donors. With 60 Vbeta and 13 Jbeta primers, the PCR was carried out. Assay used: immunoSEQ multiplex PCR; TCRdb lists only in-frame clones, some missing. The sample contains roughly 200,000 clones, 75% to 90% of which appear only once. Per germline, CDR1 SGHNT and CDR2 YYREEE (reference sequence). There are 15 residues in the CDR3. V gave up 4 bases and J gave up 1 base, with 15 bases separating them. The chain links TRBV5-4 to TRBJ2-7; possibly TRBD2 for D (6 bases). Sequencing used PBMCs. The source of this sequence is a man aged 25-45 years in good health and CMV-seronegative. This CDR3 is CASSPPGLQSYEQYF. The CDR3 DNA reads TGTGCCAGCAGCCCACCGGGACTCCAATCCTACGAGCAGTACTTC.